This T cell receptor (beta chain) is drawn from a study of T cell responses to AZD1222 COVID-19 vaccine. Overall study: Doses given second, at about 4 or about 12 weeks, were pooled. Study-level findings and limits: CD4 TCRs covered the whole spike, strongest at regions 160-218 and 743-854. Sampled repertoires all dated from after the peak T cell response. Within unmutated variant regions lay the reported targets of nearly half of spike-specific TCRs.

The CDR3 sequence is 12 residues long. The trim removed 6 bases at V and 5 bases at J, leaving 2 bases unmatched. Germline-derived CDR1 and CDR2 are SQVTM and ANQGSEA. Assay used: immunoSEQ multiplex PCR; TCRdb lists only in-frame clones, some missing. The data contain roughly 140,000 clones, around 89% of them singletons. To note about this clone: The target antigen is unknown.

This clonotype was sampled from an adult in good health. The chain recombines TRBV29-1 with TRBJ1-2, with 11 bases aligning to TRBD1. Material: peripheral blood, obtained on day 0 of AZD1222 vaccination. CDR3 coding DNA: TGCAGCGTCTGGGACAGGGGGTATGGCTACACCTTC. Amino acids: CSVWDRGYGYTF.